One sample yielded the 26 T cell receptor beta chains listed below, sequenced in a study of T cells in Graves' hyperthyroidism and ophthalmopathy. The source material, RNA transcripts, was used to amplify TCR beta CDR3 regions. First-round RT-PCR of the TCR CDR3 relied on the HTBI primer set. MiXCR was run by TCRdb on the multiplex PCR reads, yielding one entry per CDR3 protein. The table has roughly 350,000 distinct CDR3 sequences, roughly an eighth seen once; the top ten hold roughly 35%. Sequencing input: blood. Receptors were obtained from a woman aged 35 to 49 with Graves' ophthalmopathy.

The sample holds many counts of this clonotype. The rearrangement joins TRBV12-3 or TRBV12-4 to TRBJ1-1; D unresolved. The CDR3 runs 12 residues. Between the trimmed V and J ends, which lost 0 bases and 8 bases, there was a span of 7 bases. The DNA for the CDR3 is TGTGCCAGCAGTTTAGCAGGGCTAGAAGCTTTCTTT. It specifies CASSLAGLEAFF.

In the case of this clonotype: A much larger clone is a single base away; this may be a read error. This chain connects TRBV20-1 to TRBJ2-3, with D possibly TRBD1 on 7 matching bases. CDR3 length: 16 residues. Trimming pared 1 base from V and 5 bases from J, leaving 19 bases between. Germline V CDR1 and CDR2: DFQATT, SNEGSKA (reference sequence). CDR3 bases: TGCAGTGCTAGAGGGGGGGACAGATCGAGGGGAGATACGCAGTATTTT. This sequence encodes CSARGGDRSRGDTQYF.

In this sample, this clonotype turned up many times. The chain uses TRBV28 and TRBJ2-7; D is unclear. V lost 5 bases to trimming and J lost 4 bases, with 9 bases between them. The CDR3 contains 12 residues. In germline, CDR1 is MDHEN, CDR2 SYDVKM. The CDR3, as DNA: TGTGCCAGCAGTGTGGGTGGGTACGAGCAGTACTTC. This codes for CASSVGGYEQYF.

There are many counts of this clonotype. CDR3 nucleotide sequence: TGTGCCAGCAGGGGACAGGGAACGATCACCGGGGAGCTGTTTTTT. It yields the protein CASRGQGTITGELFF. The V call is TRBV2, the J call TRBJ2-2; 9 nucleotides line up with TRBD1. Trimming at V came to 6 bases and at J to 4 bases, leaving 6 bases not matched to a gene. The CDR3 sequence is 15 residues long. Germline V gives CDR1 SNHLY, CDR2 FYNNEI.

This clonotype has a handful of counts. This chain links TRBV14 with TRBJ2-1; a possible D gene is TRBD2 (7 bases). The CDR3 consists of 15 residues. Trimming removed 2 bases from V and 8 bases from J, with 16 bases in between. Germline-derived CDR1 and CDR2 are SGHDN and FVKESK. CDR3 in amino acids: CASSQIRGGGDEQFF. The CDR3 DNA is TGTGCCAGCAGCCAAATAAGGGGGGGAGGGGATGAGCAGTTCTTC.

The chain joins TRBV4-1 to TRBJ2-3; a possible D gene is TRBD1 (6 bases). CDR1 and CDR2 (germline): MGHRA, YSYEKL. CDR3 length: 16 residues. V gave up 1 base and J gave up 4 bases, with 15 bases separating them. CDR3 coding DNA: TGCGCCAGCAGCCAAGGGAGTACAGGGTGGGCAGATACGCAGTATTTT. Translation: CASSQGSTGWADTQYF.

V and J are TRBV5-4 and TRBJ2-5; maybe TRBD1 (6 bases). The CDR3 is 15 amino acids. Trimming took off 1 base at V and 2 bases at J, with 12 bases between the two ends. The germline V gene encodes CDR1 SGHNT and CDR2 YYREEE (reference sequence). CDR3 region: CASSLRGQLQETQYF. As DNA, the CDR3 is TGTGCCAGCAGCTTGCGGGGACAACTACAAGAGACCCAGTACTTC.

This clonotype was seen at least ten times. J is TRBJ1-5 and V is TRBV6-1; tentatively, D is TRBD1 (6 bases). V lost 5 bases and J lost 2, with 16 bases in between. Germline V gives CDR1 MNHNS, CDR2 SASEGT. This CDR3 region has 16 residues. This chain's CDR3 is CASSHGTRGRNQPQHF. CDR3 nucleotide sequence: TGTGCCAGCAGTCACGGGACACGGGGACGCAATCAGCCCCAGCATTTT.

This clonotype has just a few counts. V and J are TRBV11-2 and TRBJ2-3; 16 bases are shared with TRBD2. J was trimmed by 8 bases and V by 3 bases; bases with no gene match: 20. The germline CDR1 and CDR2 sequences are SGHAT and FQNNGV. This CDR3 spans 21 amino acids. In nucleotides, the CDR3 is TGTGCCAGCAGCTTCCATACCAAAGGGACTAGCGGGGGGGCCTCTAGGGTTACGCAGTATTTT. This gives the protein CASSFHTKGTSGGASRVTQYF.

In its sample, this clonotype was seen many times. This rearrangement joins TRBV12-3 or TRBV12-4 to TRBJ2-3, with D possibly being TRBD2 (7 bases). V was trimmed by 8 bases and J by 3 bases, leaving 24 bases between them. This CDR3 comprises 17 residues. The CDR3 DNA is TGTGCCAGCTCCTTGGTATGGGGGGGGGCGATTACAGATACGCAGTATTTT. It encodes CASSLVWGGAITDTQYF.

This clonotype came up a few times. The rearrangement joins TRBV12-3 or TRBV12-4 to TRBJ2-1, with D unresolved. The V end was cut by 6 bases, the J end by 4 bases, with 28 bases between. This CDR3 comprises 19 residues. CDR3 DNA sequence: TGTGCCAGCAGCCGAAACATACGGGTCAGCGATCAGCCATACAATGAGCAGTTCTTC. Translation gives CASSRNIRVSDQPYNEQFF.

This clonotype was found many times. The chain recombines TRBV29-1 with TRBJ1-1; D perhaps matches TRBD1 (5 bases). V lost 7 bases and J lost 4, with 16 bases in between. There are 13 residues in the CDR3. In germline, CDR1 is SQVTM, CDR2 ANQGSEA. The CDR3 DNA follows: TGCAGCGCCCCGTCCAGGGAAAGCACTGAAGCTTTCTTT. Translating gives CSAPSRESTEAFF.

This clonotype was recorded at least ten times. The V call is TRBV12-3 or TRBV12-4, the J call TRBJ1-2, with TRBD1 matching over 8 bases. This CDR3 has 13 amino acids. Trimming removed 7 bases from V and 7 bases from J; junction bases left unmatched: 8. The CDR3 DNA reads as TGTGCCAGCAACCAGGGGGCGATGAGTGGCTACACCTTC. Translating it yields CASNQGAMSGYTF.

This clonotype was detected ten times or more. V usage is TRBV5-1 and J usage is TRBJ2-1; no reliable D call. This CDR3 contains 13 residues. The V end lost 0 bases, the J end lost 7 bases, and 8 bases lay between the germline ends. The germline CDR1 and CDR2 sequences are SGHRS and YFSETQ. CDR3 nucleotide sequence: TGCGCCAGCAGCTTGGTGTTGCGTAATGAGCAGTTCTTC. Translation gives CASSLVLRNEQFF.

This clonotype was detected a few times. The genes are TRBV19 and TRBJ1-5; D gene unclear. The V and J ends lost 1 base and 2 bases respectively, with 9 bases between them. The germline CDR1 and CDR2 sequences are LNHDA and SQIVND (reference sequence). There are 15 residues in the CDR3. Written as DNA, the CDR3 is TGTGCCAGTAGTATAGCGCGACGTGGCAATCAGCCCCAGCATTTT. Its protein is CASSIARRGNQPQHF.

The CDR3 is CATSDLQLAGAGEQFF. The CDR3 region has the DNA TGTGCCACCAGTGATTTGCAGCTAGCGGGAGCGGGTGAGCAGTTCTTC. V and J are TRBV24-1 and TRBJ2-1; 10 nucleotides align to TRBD2. The germline CDR1 and CDR2 sequences are KGHDR and SFDVKD. This CDR3 is 16 amino acids long. V shed 0 bases, J shed 9 bases, and the junction held 7 bases outside the gene matches.

This clonotype was detected only a few times. The chain links TRBV9 to TRBJ1-1; tentative D call: TRBD1 (5 bases). Germline CDR1 reads SGDLS; CDR2 reads YYNGEE. Trimming stripped 0 bases from V and 5 bases from J, with 11 bases between. The CDR3 has 14 residues. The DNA for the CDR3 is TGTGCCAGCAGCGTAGGACTGGGGGGGACTGAAGCTTTCTTT. Encoded protein: CASSVGLGGTEAFF.

This clonotype was found a few times. The chain is built from TRBV5-5 and TRBJ2-1; 11 nucleotides agree with TRBD2. V shed 3 bases and J 10 bases; nucleotides not matched to a gene: 9. CDR3 length: 15 amino acids. The germline CDR1 and CDR2 sequences are SGHKS and YYEKEE (reference sequence). The CDR3 DNA reads as TGTGCCAGCAGCTCACTAGCGGGAGAGCACCGGGAGCAGTTCTTC. Translating it yields CASSSLAGEHREQFF. Complete variable domain (other parts from reference TRBV5-5 and TRBJ2-1): DAGVTQSPTHLIKTRGQQVTLRCSPISGHKSVSWYQQVLGQGPQFIFQYYEKEERGRGNFPDRFSARQFPNYSSELNVNALLLGDSALYLCASSSLAGEHREQFFGPGTRLTVL.

This clonotype was seen a few times. The chain uses TRBV27 and TRBJ1-2, with D possibly TRBD1 on 5 matching bases. This CDR3 is 15 amino acids long. The V end was cut by 0 bases, the J end by 3 bases, with 11 bases between. In germline, CDR1 is MNHEY, CDR2 SMNVEV (reference sequence). CDR3 DNA sequence: TGTGCCAGCAGTTTATCCCCAGGGACCTACTATGGCTACACCTTC. The encoded protein is CASSLSPGTYYGYTF.

V is TRBV29-1 and J is TRBJ2-4; 10 bases agree with TRBD1. Germline trimming cut 7 bases from V and 6 bases from J; bases unmatched to any gene: 6. The CDR3 is 13 amino acids. CDR1 and CDR2 from the germline V gene are SQVTM and ANQGSEA. CDR3: CSGGQGRGNIQYF. The CDR3 DNA reads TGCAGCGGGGGACAGGGGAGAGGAAACATTCAGTACTTC.

This clonotype showed up many times. This chain connects TRBV30 to TRBJ1-5; no reliable D call. V was pared by 1 base and J by 0 bases, with 7 bases between. This CDR3 contains 14 residues. Per germline, CDR1 GTSNPN and CDR2 SVGIG (reference sequence). The CDR3 DNA reads TGTGCCTGGAGTGCCGATTATAGCAATCAGCCCCAGCATTTT. It encodes CAWSADYSNQPQHF.

There are many counts of this clonotype. This rearrangement joins TRBV7-8 to TRBJ2-3, with 9 bases fitting TRBD2. The CDR3 extends over 14 amino acids. The J segment lost 3 bases and the V segment lost 4 bases, leaving 2 bases of the junction unmatched. Germline CDR1 and CDR2: SGHVS and FQNEAQ. CDR3 loop: CASSYSGSTDTQYF. As DNA, the CDR3 is TGTGCCAGCAGCTATAGCGGGAGTACAGATACGCAGTATTTT.

This clonotype has just a few counts. The CDR3, as DNA: TGTGCCAGCACCAGGGCCGGGACAGGGGATCGCGAGCAGTACTTC. Amino acids: CASTRAGTGDREQYF. The V call is TRBV7-9, the J call TRBJ2-7; 10 nucleotides agree with TRBD1. The CDR3 contains 15 residues. After removal of 7 bases from V and 6 bases from J, the junction contained 12 bases not matched to a gene. The germline gives CDR1 SEHNR, CDR2 FQNEAQ (reference sequence).

This clonotype was counted between two and nine times. This chain uses TRBV7-9 with TRBJ2-6; D not resolved. The germline gives CDR1 SEHNR, CDR2 FQNEAQ (reference sequence). Trimming removed 1 base from V and 1 base from J, with 11 bases in between. The CDR3 is 17 amino acids. CDR3 amino acids: CASSLDGRKSGANVLTF. The CDR3 region has the DNA TGTGCCAGCAGCTTAGACGGCAGAAAGTCTGGGGCCAACGTCCTGACTTTC.

This clonotype showed up many times. The chain is built from TRBV28 and TRBJ2-4; D may be TRBD1 or TRBD2 (5 bases each). This CDR3 is built from 15 residues. Trimming removed 2 bases from V and 0 bases from J, with 8 bases in between. Germline V CDR1 and CDR2: MDHEN, SYDVKM. The CDR3 here is CASSLGGSAKNIQYF. The CDR3 DNA is TGTGCCAGCAGTTTAGGGGGTTCAGCCAAAAACATTCAGTACTTC.

Worth noting for this clonotype: A read error is possible here, since a much larger clone lies one base away. The chain recombines TRBV5-1 with TRBJ1-1; D unresolved. Trimming pared 0 bases from V and 0 bases from J, leaving 15 bases between. The CDR3 consists of 17 residues. CDR1 is SGHRS and CDR2 is YFSETQ in the germline V gene. The CDR3 region has the DNA TGCGCCAGCAGCTTGGCCGGCCCAGGTGAGGTGAACACTGAAGCTTTCTTT. Amino acids: CASSLAGPGEVNTEAFF.